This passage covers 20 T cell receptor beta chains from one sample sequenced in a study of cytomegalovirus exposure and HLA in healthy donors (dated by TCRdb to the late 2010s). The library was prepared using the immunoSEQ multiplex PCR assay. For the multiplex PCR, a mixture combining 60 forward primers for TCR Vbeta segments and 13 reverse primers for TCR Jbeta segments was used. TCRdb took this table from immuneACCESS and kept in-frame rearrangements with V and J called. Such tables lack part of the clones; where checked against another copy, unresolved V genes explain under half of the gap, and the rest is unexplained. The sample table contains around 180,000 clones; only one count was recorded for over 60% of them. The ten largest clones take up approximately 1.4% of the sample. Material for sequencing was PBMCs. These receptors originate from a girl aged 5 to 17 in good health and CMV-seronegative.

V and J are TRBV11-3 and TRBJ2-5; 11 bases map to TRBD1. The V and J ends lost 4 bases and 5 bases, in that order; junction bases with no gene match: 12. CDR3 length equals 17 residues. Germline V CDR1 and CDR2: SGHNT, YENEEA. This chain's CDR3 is CASSSTGTGGSGETQYF. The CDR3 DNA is TGTGCCAGCAGCTCCACCGGGACAGGGGGGTCTGGCGAGACCCAGTACTTC.

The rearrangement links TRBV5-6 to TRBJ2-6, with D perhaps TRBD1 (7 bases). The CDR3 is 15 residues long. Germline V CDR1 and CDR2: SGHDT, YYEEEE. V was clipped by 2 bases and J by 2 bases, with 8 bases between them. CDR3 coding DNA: TGTGCCAGCAGCTTCAGGGGGGCTGGGGCCAACGTCCTGACTTTC. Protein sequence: CASSFRGAGANVLTF.

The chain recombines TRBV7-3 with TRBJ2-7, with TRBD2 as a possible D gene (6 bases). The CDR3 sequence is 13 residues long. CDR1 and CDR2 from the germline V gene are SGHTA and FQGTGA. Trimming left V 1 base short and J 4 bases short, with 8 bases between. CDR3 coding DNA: TGTGCCAGCAGCTTAATACGGGGGTACGAGCAGTACTTC. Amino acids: CASSLIRGYEQYF.

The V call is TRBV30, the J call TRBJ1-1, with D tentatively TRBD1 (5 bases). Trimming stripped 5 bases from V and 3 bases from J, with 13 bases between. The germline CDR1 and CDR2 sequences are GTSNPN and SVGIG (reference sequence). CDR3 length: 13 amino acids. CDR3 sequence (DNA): TGTGCCTGGTTTGCCAGGGCCCACACTGAAGCTTTCTTT. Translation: CAWFARAHTEAFF.

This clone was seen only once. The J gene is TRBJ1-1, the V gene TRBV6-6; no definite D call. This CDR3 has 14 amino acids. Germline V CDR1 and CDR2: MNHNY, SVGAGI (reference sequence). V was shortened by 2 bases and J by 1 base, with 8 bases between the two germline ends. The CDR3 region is CASSYLPENTEAFF. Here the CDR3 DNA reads TGTGCCAGCAGTTACCTCCCAGAGAACACTGAAGCTTTCTTT.

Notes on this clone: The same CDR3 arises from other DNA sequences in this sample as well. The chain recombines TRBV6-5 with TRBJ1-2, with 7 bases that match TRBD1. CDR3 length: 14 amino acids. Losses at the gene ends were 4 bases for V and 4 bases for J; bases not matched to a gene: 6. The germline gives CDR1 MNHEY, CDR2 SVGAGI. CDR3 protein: CASSFDRAPYGYTF. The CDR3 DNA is TGTGCCAGCAGTTTTGACAGGGCACCCTATGGCTACACCTTC.

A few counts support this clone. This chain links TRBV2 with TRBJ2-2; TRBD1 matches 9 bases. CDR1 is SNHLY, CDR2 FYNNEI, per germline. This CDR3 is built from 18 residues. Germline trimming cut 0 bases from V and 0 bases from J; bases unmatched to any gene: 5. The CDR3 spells CASSEATGGASNTGELFF. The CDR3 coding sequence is TGTGCCAGCAGTGAAGCAACAGGGGGCGCATCGAACACCGGGGAGCTGTTTTTT.

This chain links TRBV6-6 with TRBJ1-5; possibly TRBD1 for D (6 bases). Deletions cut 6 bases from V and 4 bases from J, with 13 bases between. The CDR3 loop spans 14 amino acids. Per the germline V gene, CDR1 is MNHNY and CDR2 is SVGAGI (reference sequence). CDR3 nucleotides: TGTGCCAGCAGGGATACAGGGCAAAATCAGCCCCAGCATTTT. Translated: CASRDTGQNQPQHF.

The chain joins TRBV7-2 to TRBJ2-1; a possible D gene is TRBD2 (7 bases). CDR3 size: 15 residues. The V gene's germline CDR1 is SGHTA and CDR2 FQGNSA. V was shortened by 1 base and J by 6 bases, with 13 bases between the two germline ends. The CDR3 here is CASSLDGGPTNEQFF. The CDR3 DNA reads TGTGCCAGCAGCTTAGACGGGGGGCCAACCAATGAGCAGTTCTTC.

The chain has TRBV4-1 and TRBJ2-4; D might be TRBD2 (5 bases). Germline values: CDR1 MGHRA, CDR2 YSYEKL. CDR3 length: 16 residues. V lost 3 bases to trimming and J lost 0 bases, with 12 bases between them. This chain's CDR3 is CASSHEGGLAKNIQYF. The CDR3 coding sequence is TGCGCCAGCAGCCACGAGGGCGGATTAGCCAAAAACATTCAGTACTTC.

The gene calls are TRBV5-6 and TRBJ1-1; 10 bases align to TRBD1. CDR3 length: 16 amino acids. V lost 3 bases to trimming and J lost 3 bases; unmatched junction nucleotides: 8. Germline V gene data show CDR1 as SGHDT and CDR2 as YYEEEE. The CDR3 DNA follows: TGTGCCAGCAGCTGGCCCTCCGGGACAGGGGACACTGAAGCTTTCTTT. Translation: CASSWPSGTGDTEAFF.

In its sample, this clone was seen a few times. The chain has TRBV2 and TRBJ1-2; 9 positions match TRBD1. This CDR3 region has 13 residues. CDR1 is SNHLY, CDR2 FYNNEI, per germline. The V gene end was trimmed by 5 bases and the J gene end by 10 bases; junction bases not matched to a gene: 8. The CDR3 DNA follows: TGTGCCAGCAGTCCCGGGACAGGGTTTGTCTACACCTTC. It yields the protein CASSPGTGFVYTF.

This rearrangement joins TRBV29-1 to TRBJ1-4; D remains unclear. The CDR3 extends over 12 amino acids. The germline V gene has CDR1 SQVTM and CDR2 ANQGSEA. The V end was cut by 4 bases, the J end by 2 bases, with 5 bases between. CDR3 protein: CSVAMTNEKLFF. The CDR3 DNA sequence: TGCAGCGTTGCCATGACTAATGAAAAACTGTTTTTT.

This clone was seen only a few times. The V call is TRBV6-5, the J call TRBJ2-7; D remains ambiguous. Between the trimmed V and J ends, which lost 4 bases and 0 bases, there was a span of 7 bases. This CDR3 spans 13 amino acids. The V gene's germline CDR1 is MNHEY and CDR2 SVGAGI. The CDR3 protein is CASSWQFSYEQYF. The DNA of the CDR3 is TGTGCCAGCAGTTGGCAGTTCTCCTACGAGCAGTACTTC.

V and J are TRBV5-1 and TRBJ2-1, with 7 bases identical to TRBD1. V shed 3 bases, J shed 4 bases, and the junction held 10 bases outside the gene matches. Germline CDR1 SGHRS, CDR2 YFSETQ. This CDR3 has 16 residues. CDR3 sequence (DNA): TGCGCCAGCAGCTCGGGACAGCCCGGAGGTTACAATGAGCAGTTCTTC. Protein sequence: CASSSGQPGGYNEQFF.

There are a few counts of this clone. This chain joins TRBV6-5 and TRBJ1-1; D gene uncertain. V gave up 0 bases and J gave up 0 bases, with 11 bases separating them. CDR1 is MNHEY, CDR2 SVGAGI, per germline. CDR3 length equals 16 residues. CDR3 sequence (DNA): TGTGCCAGCAGTTACTCGATGAGCGGAATGAACACTGAAGCTTTCTTT. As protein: CASSYSMSGMNTEAFF.

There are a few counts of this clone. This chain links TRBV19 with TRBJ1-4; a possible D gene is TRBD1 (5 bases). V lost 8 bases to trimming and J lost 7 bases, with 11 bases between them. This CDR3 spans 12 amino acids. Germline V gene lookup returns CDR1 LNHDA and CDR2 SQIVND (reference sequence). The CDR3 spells CASGAWGEKLFF. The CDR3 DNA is TGTGCCAGTGGGGCCTGGGGTGAAAAACTGTTTTTT.

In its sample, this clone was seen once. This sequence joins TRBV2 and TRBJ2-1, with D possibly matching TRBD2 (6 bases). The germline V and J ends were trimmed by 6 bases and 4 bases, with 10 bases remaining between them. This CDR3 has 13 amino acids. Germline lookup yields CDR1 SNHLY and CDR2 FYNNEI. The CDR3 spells CASRGGIYNEQFF. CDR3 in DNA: TGTGCCAGCAGGGGGGGTATTTACAATGAGCAGTTCTTC.

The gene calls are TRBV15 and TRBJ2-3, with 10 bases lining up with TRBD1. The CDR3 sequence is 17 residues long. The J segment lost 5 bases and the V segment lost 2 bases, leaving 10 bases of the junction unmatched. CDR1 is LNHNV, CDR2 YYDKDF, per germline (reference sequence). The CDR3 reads CATSRRADRGRRDTQYF. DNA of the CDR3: TGTGCCACCAGCAGAAGGGCGGACAGGGGGAGGAGAGATACGCAGTATTTT.

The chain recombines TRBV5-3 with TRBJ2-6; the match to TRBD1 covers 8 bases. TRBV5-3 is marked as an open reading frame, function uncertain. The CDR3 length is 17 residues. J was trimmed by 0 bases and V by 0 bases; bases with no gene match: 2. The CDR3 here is CARSLGQGSSGANVLTF. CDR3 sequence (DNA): TGTGCCAGAAGCTTGGGACAGGGGAGCTCTGGGGCCAACGTCCTGACTTTC.